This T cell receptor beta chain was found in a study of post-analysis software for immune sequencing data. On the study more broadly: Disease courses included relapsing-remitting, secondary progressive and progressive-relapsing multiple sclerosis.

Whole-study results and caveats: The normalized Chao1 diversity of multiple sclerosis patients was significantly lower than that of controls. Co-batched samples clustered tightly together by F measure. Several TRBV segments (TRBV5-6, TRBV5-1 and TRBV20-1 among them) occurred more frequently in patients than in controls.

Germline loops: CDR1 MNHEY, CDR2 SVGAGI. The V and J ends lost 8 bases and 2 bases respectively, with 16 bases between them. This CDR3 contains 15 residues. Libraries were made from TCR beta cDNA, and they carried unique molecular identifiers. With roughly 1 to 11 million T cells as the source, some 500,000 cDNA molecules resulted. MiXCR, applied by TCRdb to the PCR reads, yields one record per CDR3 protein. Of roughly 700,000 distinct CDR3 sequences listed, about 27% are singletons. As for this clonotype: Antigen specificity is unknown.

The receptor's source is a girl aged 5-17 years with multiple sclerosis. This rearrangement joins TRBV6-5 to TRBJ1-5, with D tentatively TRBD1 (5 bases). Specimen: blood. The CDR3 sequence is CASGHRAVGNQPQHF. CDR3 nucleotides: TGTGCCAGCGGACACCGGGCGGTTGGCAATCAGCCCCAGCATTTT.